The 11 T cell receptor beta chains reported below all come from one sample, sequenced in a study of blood T cell repertoires in COVID-19. Produced via immunoSEQ multiplex PCR; TCRdb's table is partial and in-frame only. Of just over 95,000 clones in the sample, 90% are singletons; the top ten hold around 5.1%. The sequenced material came from peripheral blood. The receptors originated from a man between 45 and 60 years old with acute or convalescent COVID-19.

The chain carries TRBV6-1 and TRBJ1-5; a possible D gene is TRBD1 (6 bases). Germline values: CDR1 MNHNS, CDR2 SASEGT. This CDR3 is 15 amino acids long. Deletions cut 6 bases from V and 3 bases from J, with 15 bases between. CDR3 region: CASRYTGRDNQPQHF. CDR3 nucleotide sequence: TGTGCCAGCAGATATACAGGGAGGGACAATCAGCCCCAGCATTTT.

V is TRBV4-1 and J is TRBJ2-5; tentatively, D is TRBD1 (6 bases). From germline, CDR1 is MGHRA and CDR2 YSYEKL. The CDR3 has 14 residues. V gave up 0 bases and J gave up 3 bases, with 8 bases separating them. CDR3 nucleotide sequence: TGCGCCAGCAGCCAAGATCGGACAGAAGAGACCCAGTACTTC. It is translated as CASSQDRTEETQYF.

The chain joins TRBV19 to TRBJ2-5; D is perhaps TRBD1 (7 bases). Germline assignment: CDR1 LNHDA and CDR2 SQIVND (reference sequence). Trimming removed 3 bases from V and 7 bases from J, with 24 bases in between. The CDR3 length is 17 residues. In DNA form, the CDR3 reads TGTGCCAGTAGTATGGAGGGGGCAAATACTCTCTCTGGGACCCAGTACTTC. This codes for CASSMEGANTLSGTQYF.

Only one count was recorded for this clone. Other nucleotide sequences in the sample specify the same CDR3. This chain uses TRBV7-2 with TRBJ2-7; 9 bases are shared with TRBD1. Germline V gene sequence: CDR1 SGHTA, CDR2 FQGNSA. This CDR3 is built from 15 residues. J gave up 2 bases and V 0 bases, and 2 bases lay outside the gene matches. The CDR3 DNA reads as TGTGCCAGCAGCTTAGCGGGACAGGGCACCTACGAGCAGTACTTC. This translates into CASSLAGQGTYEQYF.

CDR3 nucleotides: TGTGCCAGCAGCCCCGGGATCCAACTTTACTTC. This codes for CASSPGIQLYF. The chain couples TRBV6-2 or TRBV6-3 to TRBJ2-5; D may be TRBD2 (5 bases). Trimming stripped 6 bases from V and 14 bases from J, with 16 bases between. The CDR3 is made up of 11 amino acids. Germline V gene data show CDR1 as MNHEY and CDR2 as SVGEGT.

This sequence joins TRBV24-1 and TRBJ2-3; 9 positions agree with TRBD1. The V gene end was trimmed by 4 bases and the J gene end by 2 bases; junction bases not matched to a gene: 6. The germline V gene encodes CDR1 KGHDR and CDR2 SFDVKD. This CDR3 contains 16 residues. The CDR3 region is CATSDTGTGNTDTQYF. CDR3 in DNA: TGTGCCACCAGTGACACCGGGACAGGGAACACAGATACGCAGTATTTT.

This clone showed up just once. This chain uses TRBV7-2 with TRBJ2-4; tentatively, D is TRBD1 (5 bases). The CDR3 consists of 19 residues. With 1 base removed from V and 3 bases from J, the gap between germline ends came to 22 bases. Germline V gives CDR1 SGHTA, CDR2 FQGNSA. The CDR3 DNA reads TGTGCCAGCAGCTTAGAGGTCGGATTAGGGGTCAAATTCAAAAACATTCAGTACTTC. This sequence encodes CASSLEVGLGVKFKNIQYF.

The chain recombines TRBV27 with TRBJ2-7; D is perhaps TRBD1 (6 bases). Per the germline V gene, CDR1 is MNHEY and CDR2 is SMNVEV (reference sequence). The CDR3 length is 16 residues. Trimming removed 8 bases at V and 3 bases at J, with 23 bases between. In DNA, the CDR3 is TGTGCCAGCTCACCCATACACGGGACAAACCTCTACGAGCAGTACTTC. As protein: CASSPIHGTNLYEQYF.

This clone was observed once. V usage is TRBV14 and J usage is TRBJ2-3; the match to TRBD2 covers 9 bases. The length of the CDR3 is 16 residues. The V and J ends lost 2 bases and 3 bases, in that order; junction bases with no gene match: 6. The germline gives CDR1 SGHDN, CDR2 FVKESK. The CDR3: CASSQLAGMRTDTQYF. The CDR3 DNA follows: TGTGCCAGCAGCCAACTAGCGGGAATGAGGACAGATACGCAGTATTTT.

The chain uses TRBV18 and TRBJ2-2, with D tentatively TRBD1 (5 bases). The CDR3 runs to 15 residues. The ends were cut back, 3 bases at V and 1 base at J, with 9 bases in the middle. The V gene's germline CDR1 is KGHSH and CDR2 LQKENI. In DNA form, the CDR3 reads TGTGCCAGCTCACCGGGCCAGGGGAACACCGGGGAGCTGTTTTTT. It encodes CASSPGQGNTGELFF.

This clone was found once. The J gene is TRBJ2-5, the V gene TRBV5-4; 9 bases align to TRBD1. The CDR3 consists of 16 residues. The V segment lost 3 bases and the J segment 5 bases; nucleotides outside the gene matches: 11. Germline CDR1 reads SGHNT; CDR2 reads YYREEE (reference sequence). This CDR3 reads CASSSTRTGAGETQYF. DNA for the CDR3: TGTGCCAGCAGCTCCACTCGGACAGGGGCGGGGGAGACCCAGTACTTC.